A single TCR beta chain is shown here with its context. The target antigen is unknown. The sample is drawn from a study of radiotherapy plus CTLA-4 blockade in lung cancer. On the study more broadly: With 31% of patients having disease control, objective responses were seen in roughly 18%. Points from the study as a whole: Interferon-beta and early blood T cell clone dynamics reportedly predicted response best.

The protocol was immunoSEQ multiplex PCR, while the TCRdb copy is restricted to in-frame clones and leaves out a portion. The sample contains about 62,000 clones, about 72% of which appear only once. Germline V lookup: CDR1 SEHNR, CDR2 FQNEAQ (reference sequence). V lost 3 bases and J lost 4, with 6 bases in between. The CDR3 totals 12 residues. V gene TRBV7-9 combines with J gene TRBJ1-1; D call uncertain. Sample: peripheral blood, taken from a patient treated with radiotherapy plus ipilimumab. The source is a human donor with non-small cell lung cancer who had a complete response to radiotherapy plus ipilimumab. The CDR3, as DNA: TGTGCCAGCAGCTTCTTAAGCACTGAAGCTTTCTTT. Translating gives CASSFLSTEAFF.